The rows below give T cell receptor beta chains drawn from one sample of a study of Graves' ophthalmopathy and Graves' hyperthyroidism. MiXCR, run by TCRdb on the multiplex PCR reads, gives a single entry per CDR3 protein. Of 52,000 or so distinct CDR3 sequences in the sample, roughly half were seen once. Specimen: peripheral blood. The receptor set was obtained from an adult woman with Graves' ophthalmopathy. The CDR3 runs from the conserved cysteine through the conserved F or W. Each record gives: clone size, V gene, J gene, D gene, CDR3 protein, CDR3 DNA. The D gene is left open where the match is weak. Rows may omit the clone size; those that give it use once, few, many or a size class.

NA	TRBV19	TRBJ2-2	NA	CASTLGMGAGELFF	TGTGCCAGTACCCTAGGGATGGGAGCCGGGGAGCTGTTTTTT
NA	TRBV7-2	TRBJ1-1	NA	CASTLAGGNTEAFF	TGTGCCAGCACCCTCGCCGGGGGGAACACTGAAGCTTTCTTT
NA	TRBV24-1	TRBJ2-7	NA	CAPRDRFNEQYF	TGTGCTCCACGGGACCGCTTCAACGAGCAGTACTTC
many	TRBV4-3	TRBJ2-3	TRBD2	CASSQEGAGGGADTQYF	TGCGCCAGCAGCCAAGAAGGGGCGGGAGGAGGTGCAGATACGCAGTATTTT
NA	TRBV9	TRBJ1-5	TRBD1	CASSGDSANEHF	TGTGCCAGCAGTGGGGACAGCGCAAATGAGCATTTT
NA	TRBV7-8	TRBJ2-7	NA	CASSLSGLVSGAYEQYF	TGTGCCAGCAGCTTATCGGGGTTGGTATCTGGGGCCTACGAGCAGTACTTC
NA	TRBV7-3	TRBJ2-7	NA	CASSSSQVVGAYEQYF	TGTGCCAGTAGCTCCTCACAAGTGGTCGGAGCCTACGAGCAGTACTTC
once	TRBV5-8	TRBJ1-1	TRBD1	CASSLNRGRTEAFF	TGTGCCAGCAGTTTAAACAGGGGGCGGACTGAAGCTTTCTTT
many	TRBV12-3/TRBV12-4	TRBJ1-4	NA	CASSLLRGAGEKLFF	TGTGCCAGCAGTTTGCTCAGGGGTGCGGGTGAAAAACTGTTTTTT
many	TRBV20-1	TRBJ2-1	TRBD2	CSADGTSGKWNEQFF	TGCAGTGCTGACGGGACTAGCGGGAAGTGGAATGAGCAGTTCTTC
NA	TRBV7-8	TRBJ1-1	NA	CASGLERGGGALF	TGTGCCAGCGGCTTAGAGCGGGGGGGGGGAGCTCTCTTT
NA	TRBV2	TRBJ2-7	NA	CASSGTDTYEQYF	TGTGCCAGCAGCGGGACGGACACCTACGAGCAGTACTTC
many	TRBV28	TRBJ1-1	TRBD1	CASRLQGAKIAEAFF	TGTGCCAGCAGATTACAGGGGGCGAAGATTGCTGAAGCTTTCTTT
NA	TRBV7-2	TRBJ2-2	NA	CASSLGINTGELFF	TGTGCCAGCAGTTTGGGGATTAACACCGGGGAGCTGTTTTTT
many	TRBV7-9	TRBJ2-4	NA	CASSPQPLSQSGKNIQYF	TGTGCCAGCAGCCCCCAACCCCTCTCCCAATCAGGCAAAAACATTCAGTACTTC
many	TRBV6-6	TRBJ1-2	NA	CASSRGGSGGYTF	TGTGCCAGCAGTCGGGGGGGCTCGGGTGGCTACACCTTC
many	TRBV27	TRBJ2-3	TRBD2	CASSLLTSGRPTDTQYF	TGTGCCAGCAGTTTATTGACTAGCGGGAGACCCACAGATACGCAGTATTTT
many	TRBV20-1	TRBJ2-3	NA	CSARWRLSTDTQYF	TGCAGTGCTAGATGGAGGTTGAGCACAGATACGCAGTATTTT
medium-sized	TRBV10-3	TRBJ2-6	TRBD1	CAITGGTGVSGANVLTF	TGTGCCATCACCGGCGGGACAGGGGTCTCTGGGGCCAACGTCCTGACTTTC
NA	TRBV5-1	TRBJ1-4	NA	CASSLAGQGNGEKLFF	TGCGCCAGCAGCTTGGCCGGCCAGGGGAACGGTGAAAAACTGTTTTTT
NA	TRBV5-6	TRBJ2-7	NA	CASSLGPLDEQYF	TGTGCCAGCAGCCTCGGTCCTCTGGACGAGCAGTACTTC
many	TRBV7-3	TRBJ1-3	NA	CASSLDGASGNTIYF	TGTGCCAGCAGCTTGGATGGGGCAAGTGGAAACACCATATATTTT
many	TRBV19	TRBJ2-3	TRBD1	CASSPTSGTGGSDTQYF	TGTGCCAGTAGTCCAACCTCCGGGACAGGGGGTTCAGATACGCAGTATTTT
NA	TRBV29-1	TRBJ2-7	TRBD2	CSVERTSGSEQYF	TGCAGCGTTGAACGGACTAGCGGGAGCGAGCAGTACTTC
NA	TRBV7-2	TRBJ2-6	NA	CASSLEAVSGANVLTF	TGTGCCAGCAGCTTAGAAGCGGTCTCTGGGGCCAACGTCCTGACTTTC
once	TRBV20-1	TRBJ2-3	NA	CSAGVGTDTQYF	TGCAGTGCGGGAGTTGGGACAGATACGCAGTATTTT
many	TRBV6-1	TRBJ2-2	TRBD2	CASSEYGWAGGEAGELFF	TGTGCCAGCAGTGAATATGGATGGGCGGGAGGGGAGGCCGGGGAGCTGTTTTTT
many	TRBV6-6	TRBJ1-3	NA	CASSYSSQRSGNTIYF	TGTGCCAGCAGTTACTCGAGCCAACGCTCTGGAAACACCATATATTTT
many	TRBV19	TRBJ2-2	TRBD2	CASSWGLASGTNTGELFF	TGTGCCAGTAGTTGGGGGTTAGCTAGCGGGACGAACACCGGGGAGCTGTTTTTT
many	TRBV7-2	TRBJ2-7	NA	CASSSSLLWTGQYF	TGTGCCAGCAGCTCGTCCCTTTTATGGACTGGGCAGTACTTC
once	TRBV7-9	TRBJ2-2	NA	CANSPAGSGEQFF	TGTGCCAACAGCCCCGCAGGGTCCGGGGAGCAGTTTTTT
many	TRBV28	TRBJ2-5	TRBD1	CASSSSRTGSIETQYF	TGTGCCAGCAGCTCCTCCCGGACAGGGTCGATAGAGACCCAGTACTTC
many	TRBV6-2/TRBV6-3	TRBJ2-1	TRBD2	CASRLAGEQFF	TGTGCCAGCAGACTAGCGGGAGAGCAGTTCTTC
NA	TRBV20-1	TRBJ2-4	NA	CSARGLAKNIQYF	TGCAGTGCTAGAGGACTAGCCAAAAACATTCAGTACTTC
many	TRBV24-1	TRBJ2-2	NA	CATSDFQPGELFF	TGTGCCACCAGTGATTTCCAGCCCGGGGAGCTGTTTTTT
NA	TRBV9	TRBJ1-2	NA	CASSVAVVGISTF	TGTGCCAGCAGCGTAGCTGTTGTGGGCATCAGCACCTTC